These 12 T cell receptor beta chains were sequenced from one sample in a study of T cell responses to AZD1222 COVID-19 vaccine. The repertoire was sequenced with immunoSEQ multiplex PCR; TCRdb's copy has only in-frame clones and lacks some. The sample shows 40,000 to 55,000 clones, approximately 83% of them seen only once. Sequenced material: peripheral blood, taken 28 days after the second AZD1222 dose. All receptors derive from an adult who received the AZD1222 COVID-19 vaccine.

This clone was seen only once. The chain is built from TRBV27 and TRBJ2-1, with D possibly being TRBD2 (6 bases). V was cut by 6 bases and J by 12 bases, with 18 bases left in between. This CDR3 is built from 13 residues. Germline CDR1 is MNHEY and CDR2 is SMNVEV (reference sequence). Written as DNA, the CDR3 is TGTGCCAGCAGCTCCGGGACTGTCTTTCGGCAGTTCTTC. It encodes CASSSGTVFRQFF.

CDR3 loop: CASSFQGAGTNEKLFF. CDR3 nucleotides: TGTGCCAGCAGTTTTCAGGGGGCAGGGACTAATGAAAAACTGTTTTTT. The chain couples TRBV28 to TRBJ1-4, with 8 nucleotides matching TRBD1. The CDR3 runs 16 residues. The V gene's germline CDR1 is MDHEN and CDR2 SYDVKM. The V gene end was trimmed by 3 bases and the J gene end by 2 bases; junction bases not matched to a gene: 5.

This clone was seen only a few times. The chain is built from TRBV5-6 and TRBJ2-7, with D uncertain. The CDR3 has 12 residues. From germline, CDR1 is SGHDT and CDR2 YYEEEE. Trimming took off 0 bases at V and 3 bases at J, with 4 bases between the two ends. The CDR3 reads CASSLGGYEQYF. CDR3 coding DNA: TGTGCCAGCAGCTTGGGAGGCTACGAGCAGTACTTC.

This chain joins TRBV7-9 and TRBJ2-5, with D possibly TRBD1 on 7 matching bases. The CDR3 consists of 17 residues. The V gene lost 5 bases and the J gene lost 2 bases, with 21 bases spanning the gap. Germline V gene lookup returns CDR1 SEHNR and CDR2 FQNEAQ (reference sequence). Written as DNA, the CDR3 is TGTGCCAGCAGCCCCCGACAGGGAGGTGCGAAACAAGAGACCCAGTACTTC. Amino acid sequence: CASSPRQGGAKQETQYF.

The V gene is TRBV7-8, the J gene TRBJ2-7, with D perhaps given as TRBD1 or TRBD2 (6 bases each). V was pared by 0 bases and J by 2 bases, with 17 bases between. CDR3 size: 17 residues. CDR1 is SGHVS, CDR2 FQNEAQ, per germline. CDR3 protein: CASSLASGANLPYEQYF. DNA of the CDR3: TGTGCCAGCAGCTTAGCATCGGGGGCCAACCTTCCCTACGAGCAGTACTTC.

This clone was recorded only once. The V call is TRBV23-1, the J call TRBJ1-6; 9 bases align to TRBD1. TRBV23-1 is reported as an ORF; its role is uncertain. The CDR3 covers 16 residues. With 2 bases clipped from V and 7 bases from J, the junction kept 6 bases outside the gene matches. The CDR3 loop reads CASSQGQGPPNSPLHF. The CDR3 nucleotides read TGCGCCAGCAGTCAAGGACAGGGGCCGCCCAATTCACCCCTCCACTTT.

This sequence joins TRBV3-1 (or the pseudogene TRBV3-2) and TRBJ1-2, with a tentative D call TRBD1 (5 bases). The ends were cut back, 4 bases at V and 4 bases at J, with 13 bases in the middle. The CDR3 is 14 residues long. CDR1 and CDR2 from the germline V gene are LGHDT and YNNKEL (reference sequence). In DNA, the CDR3 is TGTGCCAGCAGCCCCGCTCCAGGGACCTATGGCTACACCTTC. It translates to CASSPAPGTYGYTF.

This chain uses TRBV19 with TRBJ1-4; TRBD1 matches 7 bases. CDR3 length: 16 residues. J gave up 0 bases and V 6 bases, and 7 bases lay outside the gene matches. Germline V gene sequence: CDR1 LNHDA, CDR2 SQIVND (reference sequence). The CDR3 loop is CASRVQGISTNEKLFF. The CDR3 DNA sequence: TGTGCCAGTAGAGTACAGGGGATTTCAACTAATGAAAAACTGTTTTTT.

The CDR3, as DNA: TGTGCCAGCAGCTCGGACAGGTTTGACAGGACTATGGGCAATCAGCCCCAGCATTTT. As protein: CASSSDRFDRTMGNQPQHF. The V call is TRBV5-4, the J call TRBJ1-5; 7 nucleotides agree with TRBD1. V shed 3 bases and J 2 bases; nucleotides not matched to a gene: 17. CDR1 is SGHNT, CDR2 YYREEE, per germline (reference sequence). This CDR3 has 19 amino acids.

This clone has only one observation. The V call is TRBV5-1, the J call TRBJ2-6; D remains ambiguous. The CDR3 length is 15 residues. Germline CDR1 is SGHRS and CDR2 is YFSETQ. Trimming took off 3 bases at V and 0 bases at J, with 7 bases between the two ends. This chain's CDR3 is CASSSTYSGANVLTF. Written as DNA, the CDR3 is TGCGCCAGCAGCTCGACGTACTCTGGGGCCAACGTCCTGACTTTC. Looking up the rest from reference TRBV5-1 and TRBJ2-6 gives the full variable domain: KAGVTQTPRYLIKTRGQQVTLSCSPISGHRSVSWYQQTPGQGLQFLFEYFSETQRNKGNFPGRFSGRQFSNSRSEMNVSTLELGDSALYLCASSSTYSGANVLTFGAGSRLTVL.

A few counts support this clone. This chain joins TRBV6-5 and TRBJ1-5; D gene uncertain. The CDR3 consists of 15 residues. V lost 0 bases and J lost 5, with 11 bases in between. Germline assignment: CDR1 MNHEY and CDR2 SVGAGI. The CDR3 loop is CASSYSGLTDQPQHF. CDR3 in DNA: TGTGCCAGCAGTTACTCTGGGCTGACGGATCAGCCCCAGCATTTT.

The V call is TRBV11-2, the J call TRBJ2-1; TRBD2 is a possible D gene (5 bases). Trimming removed 2 bases from V and 0 bases from J, with 17 bases in between. There are 18 residues in the CDR3. CDR1 and CDR2 from the germline V gene are SGHAT and FQNNGV. The CDR3 loop is CASSLRFGDRSSYNEQFF. Here the CDR3 DNA reads TGTGCCAGCAGCTTAAGGTTCGGGGATCGAAGCTCCTACAATGAGCAGTTCTTC.